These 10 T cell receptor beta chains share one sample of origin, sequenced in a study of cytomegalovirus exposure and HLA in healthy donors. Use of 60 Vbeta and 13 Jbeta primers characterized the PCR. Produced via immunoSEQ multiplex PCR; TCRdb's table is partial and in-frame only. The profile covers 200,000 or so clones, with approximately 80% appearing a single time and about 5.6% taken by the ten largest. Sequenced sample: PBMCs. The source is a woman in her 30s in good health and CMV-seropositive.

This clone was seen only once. The CDR3 DNA reads as TGCAGCGCCCTTAGTTCCTACGAGCAGTACTTC. Amino acid sequence: CSALSSYEQYF. This chain joins TRBV29-1 and TRBJ2-5; unclear D gene. The end of the DNA fits TRBJ2-7 better, so the J call may be wrong. In germline, CDR1 is SQVTM, CDR2 ANQGSEA. CDR3 size: 11 residues.

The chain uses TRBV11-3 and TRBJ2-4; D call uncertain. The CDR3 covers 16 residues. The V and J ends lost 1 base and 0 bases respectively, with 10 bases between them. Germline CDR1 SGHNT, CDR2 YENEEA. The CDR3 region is CASSLGGLGAKNIQYF. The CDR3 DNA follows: TGTGCCAGCAGCTTAGGAGGCCTGGGAGCCAAAAACATTCAGTACTTC.

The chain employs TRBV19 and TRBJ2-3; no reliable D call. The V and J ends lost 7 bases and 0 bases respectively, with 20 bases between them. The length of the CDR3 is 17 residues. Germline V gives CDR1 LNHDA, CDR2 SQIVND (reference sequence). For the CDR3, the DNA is TGTGCCAGTACCCCCGTTCGAGCTGCCGTTAGCACAGATACGCAGTATTTT. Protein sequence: CASTPVRAAVSTDTQYF. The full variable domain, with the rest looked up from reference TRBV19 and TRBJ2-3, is DGGITQSPKYLFRKEGQNVTLSCEQNLNHDAMYWYRQDPGQGLRLIYYSQIVNDFQKGDIAEGYSVSREKKESFPLTVTSAQKNPTAFYLCASTPVRAAVSTDTQYFGPGTRLTVL.

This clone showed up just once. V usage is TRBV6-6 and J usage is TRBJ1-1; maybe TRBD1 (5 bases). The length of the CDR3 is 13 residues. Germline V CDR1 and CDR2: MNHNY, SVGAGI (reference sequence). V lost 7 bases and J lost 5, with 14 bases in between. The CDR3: CASKSPGWTEAFF. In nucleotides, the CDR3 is TGTGCCAGCAAATCCCCAGGGTGGACTGAAGCTTTCTTT.

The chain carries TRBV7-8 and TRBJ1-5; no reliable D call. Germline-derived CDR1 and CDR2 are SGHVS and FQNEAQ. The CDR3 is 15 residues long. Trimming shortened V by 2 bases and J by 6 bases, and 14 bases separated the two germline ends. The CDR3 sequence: CASSLSRPGSQPQHF. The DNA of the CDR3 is TGTGCCAGCAGCTTATCCCGCCCCGGTAGTCAGCCCCAGCATTTT.

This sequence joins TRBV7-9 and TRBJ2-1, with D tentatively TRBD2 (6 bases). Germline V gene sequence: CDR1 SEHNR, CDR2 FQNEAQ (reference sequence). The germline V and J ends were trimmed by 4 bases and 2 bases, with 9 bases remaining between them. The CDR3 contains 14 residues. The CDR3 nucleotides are TGTGCCAGCAGCTCGGGACTTACCTACAATGAGCAGTTCTTC. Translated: CASSSGLTYNEQFF. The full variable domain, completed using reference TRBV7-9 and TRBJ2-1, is DTGVSQNPRHKITKRGQNVTFRCDPISEHNRLYWYRQTLGQGPEFLTYFQNEAQLEKSRLLSDRFSAERPKGSFSTLEIQRTEQGDSAMYLCASSSGLTYNEQFFGPGTRLTVL.

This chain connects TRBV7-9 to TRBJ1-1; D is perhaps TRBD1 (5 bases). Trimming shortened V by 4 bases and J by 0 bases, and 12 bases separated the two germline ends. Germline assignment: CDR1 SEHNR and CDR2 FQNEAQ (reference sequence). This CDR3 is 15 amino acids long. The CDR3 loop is CASSSPDRMNTEAFF. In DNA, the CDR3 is TGTGCCAGCAGCTCACCTGACAGAATGAACACTGAAGCTTTCTTT.

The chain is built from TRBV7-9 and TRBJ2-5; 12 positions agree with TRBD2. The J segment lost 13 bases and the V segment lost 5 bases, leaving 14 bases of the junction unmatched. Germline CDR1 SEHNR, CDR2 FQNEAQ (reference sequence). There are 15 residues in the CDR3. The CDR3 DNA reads TGTGCCAGCAGCAGCACCGGGACTAGCGGGTTTGCCCGGTACTTC. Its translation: CASSSTGTSGFARYF.

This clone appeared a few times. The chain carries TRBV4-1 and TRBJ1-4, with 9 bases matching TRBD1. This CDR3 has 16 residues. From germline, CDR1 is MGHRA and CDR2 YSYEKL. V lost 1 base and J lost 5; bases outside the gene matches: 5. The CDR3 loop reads CASSQVGTGLNEKLFF. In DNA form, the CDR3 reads TGCGCCAGCAGCCAAGTCGGGACAGGGTTAAATGAAAAACTGTTTTTT.

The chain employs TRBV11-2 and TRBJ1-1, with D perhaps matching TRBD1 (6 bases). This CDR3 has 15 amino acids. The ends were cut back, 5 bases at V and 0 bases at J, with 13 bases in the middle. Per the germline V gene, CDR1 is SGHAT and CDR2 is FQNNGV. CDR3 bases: TGTGCCAGCAGCGGCAGGGGAAGGGTGAACACTGAAGCTTTCTTT. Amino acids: CASSGRGRVNTEAFF.